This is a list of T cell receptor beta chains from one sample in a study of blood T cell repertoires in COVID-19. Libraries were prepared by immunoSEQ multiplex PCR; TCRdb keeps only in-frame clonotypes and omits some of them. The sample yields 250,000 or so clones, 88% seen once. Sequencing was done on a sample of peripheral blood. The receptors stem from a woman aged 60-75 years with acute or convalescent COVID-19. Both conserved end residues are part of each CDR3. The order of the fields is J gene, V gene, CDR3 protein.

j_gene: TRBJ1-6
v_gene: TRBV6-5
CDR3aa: CASSYTTGDDSPLHF

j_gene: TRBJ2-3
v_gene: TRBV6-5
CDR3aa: CASSYSAGAVDTQYF

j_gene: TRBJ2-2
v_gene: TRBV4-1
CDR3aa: CASSQAGLLNTGELFF

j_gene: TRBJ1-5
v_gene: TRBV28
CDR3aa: CASSSTRTGFGNQPQHF

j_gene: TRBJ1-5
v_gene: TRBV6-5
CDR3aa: CASSFSTGNNQPQHF

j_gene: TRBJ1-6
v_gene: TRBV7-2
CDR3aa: CASSSQNNSPLHF

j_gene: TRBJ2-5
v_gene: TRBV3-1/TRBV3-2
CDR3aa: CASSLQTSGGMGTQYF

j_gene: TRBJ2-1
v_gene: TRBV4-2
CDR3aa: CASSQESSGSYNEQFF

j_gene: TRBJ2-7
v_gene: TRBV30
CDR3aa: CASRQEWDEQYF

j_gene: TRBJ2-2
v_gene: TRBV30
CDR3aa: CAWTRIKGNTGELFF

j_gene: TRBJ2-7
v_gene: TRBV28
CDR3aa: CASIPGGTYEQYF

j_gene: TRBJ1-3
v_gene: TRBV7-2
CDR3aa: CASSLGGTGGISIYF

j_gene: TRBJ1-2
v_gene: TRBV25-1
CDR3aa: CASRGGQGAGYTF

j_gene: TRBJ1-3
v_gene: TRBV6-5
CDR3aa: CASREGGNGNTIYF

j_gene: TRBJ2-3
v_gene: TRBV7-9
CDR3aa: CASSRGVSPFIRADTQYF

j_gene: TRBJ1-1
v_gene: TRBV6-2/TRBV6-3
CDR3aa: CASSRGQLAFF